The T cell receptor (beta chain) described here comes from a study of early T cells in non-severe SARS-CoV-2 infection. TCRdb used MiXCR to reprocess the 5' RACE reads, holding one entry per CDR3 protein. The data hold about 60,000 distinct CDR3 sequences, with approximately 9% observed a single time. The germline V gene has CDR1 SGDLS and CDR2 YYNGEE. V shed 5 bases, J shed 4 bases, and the junction held 4 bases outside the gene matches. The CDR3 is 14 amino acids. V is TRBV9 and J is TRBJ2-1; 9 bases map to TRBD2. The sample consisted of whole blood. The origin of this receptor is an adult who was a healthcare worker with PCR-confirmed SARS-CoV-2 infection or an uninfected control (not recorded which). The CDR3 here is CASSEAGGYNEQFF. The CDR3 DNA reads as TGTGCCAGCAGTGAAGCGGGAGGTTACAATGAGCAGTTCTTC. Variable domain in full (rest from reference TRBV9 and TRBJ2-1): DSGVTQTPKHLITATGQRVTLRCSPRSGDLSVYWYQQSLDQGLQFLIQYYNGEERAKGNILERFSAQQFPDLHSELNLSSLELGDSALYFCASSEAGGYNEQFFGPGTRLTVL.